The following is a T cell receptor beta chain sequence with its context. The data are from a study of blood T cell repertoires in COVID-19. As for the study in general: In each case, the material was cDNA or gDNA derived from T cells, B-cell-depleted T cells, or PBMCs.

Clones were read by immunoSEQ multiplex PCR, and TCRdb kept only the in-frame ones, dropping some. Of about 370,000 clones in the sample, about 87% were seen once. Germline CDR1 is LNHDA and CDR2 is SQIVND (reference sequence). There are 15 residues in the CDR3. Trimming took 4 bases from V and 2 from J; bases not matched to a gene: 5. Sequencing used peripheral blood. This TCR came from a woman aged 25-40 years with COVID-19, enrolled during active disease. The chain employs TRBV19 and TRBJ1-5, with TRBD1 identical over 7 bases. CDR3 loop: CASSTGQRGNQPQHF. CDR3 coding DNA: TGTGCCAGTAGTACGGGACAGAGAGGCAATCAGCCCCAGCATTTT.